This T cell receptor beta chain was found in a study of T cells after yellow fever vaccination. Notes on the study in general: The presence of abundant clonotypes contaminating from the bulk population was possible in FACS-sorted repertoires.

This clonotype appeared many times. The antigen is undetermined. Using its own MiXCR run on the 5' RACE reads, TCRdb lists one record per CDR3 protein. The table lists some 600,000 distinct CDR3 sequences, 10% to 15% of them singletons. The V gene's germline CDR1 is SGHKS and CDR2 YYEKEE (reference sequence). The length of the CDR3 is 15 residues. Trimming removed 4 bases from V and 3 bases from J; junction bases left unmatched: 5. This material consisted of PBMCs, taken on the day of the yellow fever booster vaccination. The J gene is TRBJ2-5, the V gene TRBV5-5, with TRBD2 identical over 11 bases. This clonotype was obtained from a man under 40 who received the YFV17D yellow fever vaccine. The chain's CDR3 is CASSVVTSGKETQYF. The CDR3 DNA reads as TGTGCCAGCAGCGTGGTGACTAGCGGGAAAGAGACCCAGTACTTC.